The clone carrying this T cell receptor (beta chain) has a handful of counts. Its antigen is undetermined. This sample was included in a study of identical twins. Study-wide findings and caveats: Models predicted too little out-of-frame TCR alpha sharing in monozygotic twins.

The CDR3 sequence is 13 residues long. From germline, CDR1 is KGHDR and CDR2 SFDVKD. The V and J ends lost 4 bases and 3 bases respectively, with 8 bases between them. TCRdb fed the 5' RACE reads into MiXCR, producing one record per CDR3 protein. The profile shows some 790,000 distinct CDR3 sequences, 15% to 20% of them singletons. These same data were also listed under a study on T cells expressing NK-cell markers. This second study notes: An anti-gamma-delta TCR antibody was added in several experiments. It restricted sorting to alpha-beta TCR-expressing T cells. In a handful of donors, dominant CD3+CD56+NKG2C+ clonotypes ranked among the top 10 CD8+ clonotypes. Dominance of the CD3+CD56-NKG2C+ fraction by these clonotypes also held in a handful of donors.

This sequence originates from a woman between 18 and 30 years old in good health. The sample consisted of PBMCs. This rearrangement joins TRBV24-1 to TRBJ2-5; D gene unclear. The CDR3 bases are TGTGCCACCAGTGAGAGATCGGAAGAGACCCAGTACTTC. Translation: CATSERSEETQYF.